One sample yielded the 12 T cell receptor beta chains listed below, sequenced in a study of technical replicates of blood from a few donors. Sequenced by immunoSEQ multiplex PCR; TCRdb stores in-frame clones only, minus some. The sample records 70,000 to 80,000 clones, almost 98% being singletons. Source material: T cells isolated from PBMCs. The receptors shown here come from a human donor in good health.

The genes are TRBV5-1 and TRBJ2-7; TRBD1 matches at 7 bases. V trimming: 4 bases; J trimming: 3 bases; junction bases outside the gene matches: 7. CDR1 is SGHRS, CDR2 YFSETQ, per germline. CDR3 length: 14 amino acids. CDR3: CASSTRQGVYEQYF. As DNA, the CDR3 is TGCGCCAGCAGCACAAGACAGGGTGTCTACGAGCAGTACTTC.

This rearrangement joins TRBV2 to TRBJ2-7; tentative D call: TRBD1 (6 bases). This CDR3 spans 13 amino acids. Trimming removed 4 bases from V and 11 bases from J, with 18 bases in between. From germline, CDR1 is SNHLY and CDR2 FYNNEI. CDR3 amino acids: CASSVLLDSSEYF. DNA for the CDR3: TGTGCCAGCAGTGTACTTTTGGACAGTTCGGAGTACTTC.

V and J are TRBV10-3 and TRBJ1-4, with D perhaps matching TRBD1 (6 bases). The CDR3 covers 13 residues. CDR1 is ENHRY, CDR2 SYGVKD, per germline. V shed 7 bases and J shed 4 bases, with 10 bases lying between them. CDR3 protein: CAIIGRGNEKLFF. The CDR3 DNA is TGTGCCATCATCGGCAGGGGTAATGAAAAACTGTTTTTT.

V gene TRBV9 combines with J gene TRBJ2-3, with 9 positions matching TRBD2. V dropped 4 bases and J dropped 4; count of bases not matched to a gene: 10. This CDR3 region has 16 residues. The germline V gene encodes CDR1 SGDLS and CDR2 YYNGEE. CDR3 DNA sequence: TGTGCCAGCAGCTCTAATCTGGGACTAGCCTCAGATACGCAGTATTTT. Its protein is CASSSNLGLASDTQYF.

This clone was detected only once. The CDR3 is CSVVRTGVQETQYF. DNA of the CDR3: TGCAGCGTTGTGAGGACAGGGGTCCAAGAGACCCAGTACTTC. The chain couples TRBV29-1 to TRBJ2-5; TRBD1 agrees at 9 bases. Germline V CDR1 and CDR2: SQVTM, ANQGSEA. V lost 4 bases to trimming and J lost 1 base; unmatched junction nucleotides: 4. This CDR3 has 14 residues.

The chain combines TRBV10-2 with TRBJ2-7, with 11 bases that match TRBD2. Trimming at V came to 6 bases and at J to 5 bases, leaving 9 bases not matched to a gene. Germline V CDR1 and CDR2: WSHSY, SAAADI. CDR3 size: 15 residues. The CDR3 DNA reads TGCGCCAGCAGCCCAAGGACTAGCGGGTTCCACGAGCAGTACTTC. As protein: CASSPRTSGFHEQYF.

The chain uses TRBV2 and TRBJ1-5, with TRBD1 matching 7 bases. The CDR3 length is 22 residues. The J segment lost 2 bases and the V segment lost 5 bases, leaving 27 bases of the junction unmatched. Germline CDR1 SNHLY, CDR2 FYNNEI. In DNA, the CDR3 is TGTGCCAGCAGTCTAATTGATGGGACAAGGGGGCCCCGGGAAGTTGGCAATCAGCCCCAGCATTTT. Protein product: CASSLIDGTRGPREVGNQPQHF. The variable domain in full, with the rest retrieved from reference TRBV2 and TRBJ1-5, is EPEVTQTPSHQVTQMGQEVILRCVPISNHLYFYWYRQILGQKVEFLVSFYNNEISEKSEIFDDQFSVERPDGSNFTLKIRSTKLEDSAMYFCASSLIDGTRGPREVGNQPQHFGDGTRLSIL.

The V and J genes are TRBV6-6 and TRBJ1-3; TRBD1 might be the D (6 bases). This CDR3 is 13 amino acids long. The germline CDR1 and CDR2 sequences are MNHNY and SVGAGI (reference sequence). V was pared by 5 bases and J by 4 bases, with 9 bases between. CDR3 in amino acids: CASSRTVGNTIYF. The DNA for the CDR3 is TGTGCCAGCAGTCGGACAGTCGGAAACACCATATATTTT.

J is TRBJ1-4 and V is TRBV2; 7 bases map to TRBD1. Germline V gene data show CDR1 as SNHLY and CDR2 as FYNNEI. The CDR3 consists of 16 residues. V was pared by 5 bases and J by 3 bases, with 9 bases of the junction left unmatched. CDR3 loop: CASSSLQGRPNEKLFF. The CDR3 coding sequence is TGTGCCAGCAGTTCGTTACAGGGGAGACCTAATGAAAAACTGTTTTTT.

This chain connects TRBV5-1 to TRBJ1-4, with TRBD1 matching 10 bases. Germline trimming cut 4 bases from V and 6 bases from J; bases unmatched to any gene: 6. CDR3 length equals 15 residues. Germline CDR1 reads SGHRS; CDR2 reads YFSETQ. CDR3 sequence (DNA): TGCGCCAGCAGCACCTTCGGGACAGGGGATGAAAAACTGTTTTTT. Its translation is CASSTFGTGDEKLFF.

This clone was detected once. J is TRBJ1-1 and V is TRBV11-3; TRBD1 is a possible D gene (6 bases). From germline, CDR1 is SGHNT and CDR2 YENEEA. There are 14 residues in the CDR3. Trimming removed 3 bases from V and 1 base from J, with 9 bases in between. CDR3 coding DNA: TGTGCCAGCAGCTTCCAGGGGCCGAACACTGAAGCTTTCTTT. It encodes CASSFQGPNTEAFF.

This chain connects TRBV29-1 to TRBJ2-1; 11 bases are shared with TRBD2. Germline lookup yields CDR1 SQVTM and CDR2 ANQGSEA. This CDR3 has 13 amino acids. After removal of 5 bases from V and 6 bases from J, the junction contained 3 bases not matched to a gene. The CDR3 loop is CSVLAGGINEQFF. The DNA of the CDR3 is TGCAGCGTTCTAGCGGGAGGTATCAATGAGCAGTTCTTC.